Below, 29 T cell receptor beta chains from the same sample are listed, as sequenced in a study of OX40 agonist ivuxolimab in advanced cancers. The method was immunoSEQ multiplex PCR; TCRdb's version includes in-frame clones alone and lacks a portion of them. The table records around 57,000 clones, 70% to 90% of them present only once. Specimen: CD4+ or CD8+ T cells sorted from blood, collected in a trial of the OX40 agonist ivuxolimab. These receptors were collected from an adult with an advanced solid tumor such as melanoma, head and neck, liver or kidney cancer.

The J gene is TRBJ2-5, the V gene TRBV10-1; maybe TRBD2 (5 bases). Germline CDR1 WNHNN, CDR2 SYGVQD (reference sequence). Trimming removed 4 bases at V and 0 bases at J, with 9 bases between. The CDR3 extends over 14 amino acids. In DNA, the CDR3 is TGCGCCAGCAGTGGTGGAGGCGACCAAGAGACCCAGTACTTC. It yields the protein CASSGGGDQETQYF.

The chain joins TRBV7-3 to TRBJ2-1; the D gene is possibly TRBD2 (6 bases). Trimming took 3 bases from V and 8 from J, leaving 11 bases between them. Germline CDR1 reads SGHTA; CDR2 reads FQGTGA. CDR3 size: 13 residues. CDR3 nucleotides: TGTGCCAGCAGCTTTGGACTATTGGATGAGCAGTTCTTC. This translates into CASSFGLLDEQFF.

This chain uses TRBV19 with TRBJ2-1; D gene unclear. In germline, CDR1 is LNHDA, CDR2 SQIVND (reference sequence). Trimming left V 5 bases short and J 4 bases short, with 15 bases between. This CDR3 has 15 amino acids. The chain's CDR3 is CASSVQHIRYNEQFF. Written as DNA, the CDR3 is TGTGCCAGTAGTGTACAGCACATCCGATACAATGAGCAGTTCTTC.

The chain is built from TRBV10-3 and TRBJ2-1, with 7 bases lining up with TRBD2. V shed 10 bases and J 4 bases; nucleotides not matched to a gene: 4. The CDR3 is 12 amino acids. Germline CDR1 is ENHRY and CDR2 is SYGVKD. In DNA, the CDR3 is TGTGCCACCCTGGGAGGGTACAATGAGCAGTTCTTC. Encoded protein: CATLGGYNEQFF.

The chain uses TRBV19 and TRBJ1-2, with D hard to call. The CDR3 is 13 residues long. Germline V lookup: CDR1 LNHDA, CDR2 SQIVND (reference sequence). V was clipped by 7 bases and J by 0 bases, with 9 bases between them. The CDR3 is CASTLTSNYGYTF. For the CDR3, the DNA is TGTGCCAGTACCTTGACATCTAACTATGGCTACACCTTC.

The chain has TRBV28 and TRBJ2-7; D might be TRBD2 (6 bases). From germline, CDR1 is MDHEN and CDR2 SYDVKM. The germline V and J ends were trimmed by 5 bases and 2 bases, with 16 bases remaining between them. The CDR3 has 15 residues. DNA of the CDR3: TGTGCCAGCAGTCCCGGAGGCGGGAAGGCCTACGAGCAGTACTTC. Its translation: CASSPGGGKAYEQYF.

The chain is built from TRBV25-1 and TRBJ2-1, with a tentative D call TRBD1 (5 bases). Trimming pared 1 base from V and 6 bases from J, leaving 13 bases between. Germline-derived CDR1 and CDR2 are MGHDK and SYGVNS. The CDR3 sequence is 15 residues long. The CDR3 DNA sequence: TGTGCCAGCAGTGAATCGGGCAGGGCCATCAATGAGCAGTTCTTC. It translates to CASSESGRAINEQFF. Full variable domain (missing parts from reference TRBV25-1 and TRBJ2-1): EADIYQTPRYLVIGTGKKITLECSQTMGHDKMYWYQQDPGMELHLIHYSYGVNSTEKGDLSSESTVSRIRTEHFPLTLESARPSHTSQYLCASSESGRAINEQFFGPGTRLTVL.

The V call is TRBV5-1, the J call TRBJ2-3; 8 nucleotides align to TRBD2. CDR1 and CDR2 (germline): SGHRS, YFSETQ. CDR3 length: 19 residues. V gave up 5 bases and J gave up 1 base; unmatched junction bases: 18. CDR3 sequence: CASSFSTTAQRERTDTQYF. The CDR3 DNA follows: TGCGCCAGCAGTTTCTCGACAACGGCTCAGCGGGAGCGCACAGATACGCAGTATTTT. Combining the CDR3 with reference TRBV5-1 and TRBJ2-3 gives the whole variable domain KAGVTQTPRYLIKTRGQQVTLSCSPISGHRSVSWYQQTPGQGLQFLFEYFSETQRNKGNFPGRFSGRQFSNSRSEMNVSTLELGDSALYLCASSFSTTAQRERTDTQYFGPGTRLTVL.

This clone was picked up one time. The rearrangement uses TRBV28 and TRBJ1-5; TRBD1 is a possible D gene (5 bases). Germline V gene sequence: CDR1 MDHEN, CDR2 SYDVKM. This CDR3 contains 16 residues. The V gene lost 1 base and the J gene lost 0 bases, with 10 bases spanning the gap. CDR3 DNA: TGTGCCAGCAGTTTATATGGGGGGACTAGCAATCAGCCCCAGCATTTT. The encoded protein is CASSLYGGTSNQPQHF.

The chain couples TRBV6-5 to TRBJ2-3, with 10 bases identical to TRBD2. Germline loops: CDR1 MNHEY, CDR2 SVGAGI. J gave up 1 base and V 5 bases, and 3 bases lay outside the gene matches. The CDR3 contains 15 residues. In DNA form, the CDR3 reads TGTGCCAGCAGTAGAGGACTAGCGGGCACAGATACGCAGTATTTT. It is translated as CASSRGLAGTDTQYF.

V gene TRBV28 combines with J gene TRBJ2-7; D is uncertain. Germline CDR1 reads MDHEN; CDR2 reads SYDVKM. CDR3 length: 12 residues. Trimming shortened V by 5 bases and J by 3 bases, and 8 bases separated the two germline ends. CDR3 DNA: TGTGCCAGCAGTCAAGCCCTCTACGAGCAGTACTTC. It specifies CASSQALYEQYF.

This chain links TRBV5-4 with TRBJ2-1; 7 bases map to TRBD1. CDR3 size: 14 residues. With V trimmed by 2 bases and J by 7 bases, 6 bases remained unmatched. CDR1 and CDR2 (germline): SGHNT, YYREEE (reference sequence). Here the CDR3 reads CASSFGQGVNEQFF. For the CDR3, the DNA is TGTGCCAGCAGCTTTGGGCAGGGGGTGAATGAGCAGTTCTTC.

The J gene is TRBJ2-2, the V gene TRBV28, with D possibly being TRBD1 or TRBD2 (6 bases each). The CDR3 sequence is 14 residues long. Trimming shortened V by 6 bases and J by 1 base, and 9 bases separated the two germline ends. Germline loops: CDR1 MDHEN, CDR2 SYDVKM. CDR3 loop: CASRGGQNTGELFF. The DNA for the CDR3 is TGTGCCAGCAGGGGGGGACAGAACACCGGGGAGCTGTTTTTT.

V gene TRBV2 combines with J gene TRBJ2-3; 10 nucleotides line up with TRBD2. The V gene end was trimmed by 5 bases and the J gene end by 7 bases; junction bases not matched to a gene: 6. The CDR3 contains 14 residues. CDR1 SNHLY and CDR2 FYNNEI come from the germline V gene. The CDR3 here is CASSLAGVGNTQYF. DNA of the CDR3: TGTGCCAGCAGTCTAGCGGGAGTAGGGAATACGCAGTATTTT. Complete variable domain (other parts from reference TRBV2 and TRBJ2-3): EPEVTQTPSHQVTQMGQEVILRCVPISNHLYFYWYRQILGQKVEFLVSFYNNEISEKSEIFDDQFSVERPDGSNFTLKIRSTKLEDSAMYFCASSLAGVGNTQYFGPGTRLTVL.

The CDR3 DNA reads as TGTGCCAGTAGCCCGGAGGGCCGCGGGCAGTTCTTC. This encodes CASSPEGRGQFF. V gene TRBV19 combines with J gene TRBJ2-1; possibly TRBD2 for D (6 bases). This CDR3 region has 12 residues. The germline CDR1 and CDR2 sequences are LNHDA and SQIVND (reference sequence). Trimming removed 6 bases at V and 12 bases at J, with 15 bases between.

The V call is TRBV11-3, the J call TRBJ1-2, with D possibly being TRBD1 (6 bases). In germline, CDR1 is SGHNT, CDR2 YENEEA. The CDR3 runs to 14 residues. V lost 0 bases and J lost 4, with 9 bases in between. The DNA for the CDR3 is TGTGCCAGCAGCTTAGACAGGGGCGGCTATGGCTACACCTTC. It is translated as CASSLDRGGYGYTF.

The chain has TRBV27 and TRBJ2-1; weak D call: TRBD1 (5 bases). V was clipped by 5 bases and J by 8 bases, with 13 bases between them. The CDR3 length is 13 residues. CDR1 and CDR2 (germline): MNHEY, SMNVEV (reference sequence). CDR3 protein: CASSLGFRDEQFF. As DNA, the CDR3 is TGTGCCAGCAGTCTGGGATTCAGGGATGAGCAGTTCTTC.

This clone was counted a few times. The chain recombines TRBV28 with TRBJ2-1, with 9 bases matching TRBD1. The germline V gene has CDR1 MDHEN and CDR2 SYDVKM. V trimming: 8 bases; J trimming: 8 bases; junction bases outside the gene matches: 10. The CDR3 is made up of 14 amino acids. The DNA of the CDR3 is TGTGCCAGCCGACAGGGGGGGGCGGGAGATGAGCAGTTCTTC. Translating it yields CASRQGGAGDEQFF.

The CDR3 region has the DNA TGCGCCAGCAGCTTGGAGGGAGGCGGAGCAACTAATGAAAAACTGTTTTTT. Translated, it gives CASSLEGGGATNEKLFF. The rearrangement joins TRBV5-1 to TRBJ1-4; D not resolved. V was pared by 0 bases and J by 0 bases, with 12 bases between. The CDR3 has 17 amino acids. The germline V gene has CDR1 SGHRS and CDR2 YFSETQ.

The gene calls are TRBV6-4 and TRBJ2-7, with D perhaps TRBD2 (5 bases). CDR1 is MRHNA, CDR2 SNTAGT, per germline. Trimming took 3 bases from V and 2 from J, leaving 14 bases between them. CDR3 size: 15 residues. CDR3 sequence (DNA): TGTGCCAGCAGTGATTCCCGGGATACCCCCTACGAGCAGTACTTC. It encodes CASSDSRDTPYEQYF.

This clone showed up just once. The chain uses TRBV6-4 and TRBJ1-2, with a weak D call TRBD1 (6 bases). The CDR3 sequence is 13 residues long. The V and J ends lost 2 bases and 8 bases respectively, with 12 bases between them. CDR1 is MRHNA and CDR2 is SNTAGT in the germline V gene. Here the CDR3 reads CASSDGGLRGYTF. The DNA of the CDR3 is TGTGCCAGCAGTGACGGGGGGCTGCGGGGCTACACCTTC.

As concerns this clone: At one end, the junction sequence differs from germline, possibly due to a read error. The chain uses TRBV6-1 and TRBJ2-5, with a tentative D call TRBD1 (5 bases). The CDR3 runs 13 residues. The germline V gene encodes CDR1 MNHNS and CDR2 SASEGT. The CDR3 sequence: CASTEGAVQTQYF. The CDR3, as DNA: TGTGCCAGCACTGAAGGGGCAGTCCAGACCCAGTACTTC.

V gene TRBV27 combines with J gene TRBJ1-6; D possibly corresponds to TRBD1 (6 bases). Germline CDR1 and CDR2: MNHEY and SMNVEV (reference sequence). Trimming took 5 bases from V and 9 from J, leaving 14 bases between them. This CDR3 comprises 14 residues. The CDR3 sequence is CASSPHNRASPLHF. For the CDR3, the DNA is TGTGCCAGCAGTCCCCACAACAGGGCTTCACCCCTCCACTTT.

The rearrangement uses TRBV7-9 and TRBJ1-3; no definite D call. This CDR3 contains 13 residues. The V gene's germline CDR1 is SEHNR and CDR2 FQNEAQ (reference sequence). Trimming stripped 5 bases from V and 0 bases from J, with 5 bases between. CDR3 nucleotide sequence: TGTGCCAGCAGCCCTCTCTCTGGAAACACCATATATTTT. This encodes CASSPLSGNTIYF.

The chain combines TRBV28 with TRBJ2-5, with 12 bases matching TRBD2. The CDR3 length is 16 residues. V lost 3 bases, J lost 4 bases, and 6 bases stayed unmatched. Germline V gene data show CDR1 as MDHEN and CDR2 as SYDVKM. CDR3 residues: CASSFDLAGGGETQYF. The CDR3 nucleotides read TGTGCCAGCAGTTTCGATCTAGCGGGAGGGGGAGAGACCCAGTACTTC.

This rearrangement joins TRBV18 to TRBJ1-1; the D is unclear. This CDR3 contains 18 residues. Germline-derived CDR1 and CDR2 are KGHSH and LQKENI. The V and J ends lost 2 bases and 4 bases respectively, with 23 bases between them. CDR3 sequence reads: CASSPEPVRGSGGTEAFF. As DNA, the CDR3 is TGTGCCAGCTCACCAGAGCCAGTTCGGGGTTCGGGCGGCACTGAAGCTTTCTTT.

V and J are TRBV7-2 and TRBJ1-5, with TRBD1 as a possible D gene (5 bases). V gave up 1 base and J gave up 5 bases, with 9 bases separating them. CDR3 size: 14 residues. Germline V gives CDR1 SGHTA, CDR2 FQGNSA. The CDR3 is CASSLGGGYQPQHF. CDR3 sequence (DNA): TGTGCCAGCAGCTTAGGGGGGGGGTATCAGCCCCAGCATTTT.

The V call is TRBV5-1, the J call TRBJ2-1, with D possibly TRBD2 on 5 matching bases. With 0 bases removed from V and 4 bases from J, the gap between germline ends came to 8 bases. This CDR3 spans 14 amino acids. Germline V gene data show CDR1 as SGHRS and CDR2 as YFSETQ. The CDR3 DNA sequence: TGCGCCAGCAGCTTGGGGACTTCGTACAATGAGCAGTTCTTC. This encodes CASSLGTSYNEQFF.

This chain uses TRBV5-1 with TRBJ2-1; D could derive from TRBD1 or TRBD2 (6 bases each). The CDR3 has 17 amino acids. Germline values: CDR1 SGHRS, CDR2 YFSETQ. Trimming took off 4 bases at V and 0 bases at J, with 17 bases between the two ends. CDR3 residues: CASSPSGGRSSYNEQFF. Here the CDR3 DNA reads TGCGCCAGCAGCCCGTCCGGGGGCAGGAGCTCCTACAATGAGCAGTTCTTC.